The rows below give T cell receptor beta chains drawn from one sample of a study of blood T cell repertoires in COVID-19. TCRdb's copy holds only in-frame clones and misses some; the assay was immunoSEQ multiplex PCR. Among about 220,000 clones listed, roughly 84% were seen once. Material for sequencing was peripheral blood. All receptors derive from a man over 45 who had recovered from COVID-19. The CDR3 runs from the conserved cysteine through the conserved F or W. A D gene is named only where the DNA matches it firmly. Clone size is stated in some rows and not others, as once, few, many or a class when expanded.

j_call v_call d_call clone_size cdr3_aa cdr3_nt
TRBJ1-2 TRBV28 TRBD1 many CASSMRTGLYGYTF TGTGCCAGCAGCATGAGGACAGGCCTCTATGGCTACACCTTC
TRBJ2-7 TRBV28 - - CASGGWYEQYF TGTGCCAGCGGGGGGTGGTACGAGCAGTACTTC
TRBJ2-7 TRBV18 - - CASSDYGTPSYEQYF TGTGCCAGCTCAGATTACGGGACTCCCTCCTACGAGCAGTACTTC
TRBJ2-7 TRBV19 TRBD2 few CASLGTSGSREQYF TGTGCCAGCCTGGGGACTAGCGGGAGTAGAGAGCAGTACTTC
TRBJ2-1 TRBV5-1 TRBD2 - CASSATGTSRGSYNEQFF TGCGCCAGCAGCGCAACCGGGACTAGTCGGGGCTCCTACAATGAGCAGTTCTTC
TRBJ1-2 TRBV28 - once CASSFILERERFRYGYTF TGTGCCAGCAGTTTCATCTTGGAGAGGGAAAGGTTTCGGTATGGCTACACCTTC
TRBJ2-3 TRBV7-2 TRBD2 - CASSTVGTSGTDTQYF TGTGCCAGCAGTACTGTGGGGACTAGCGGCACAGATACGCAGTATTTT
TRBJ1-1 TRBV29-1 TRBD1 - CSVDLGQGNTEAFF TGCAGCGTTGATTTGGGACAGGGGAACACTGAAGCTTTCTTT
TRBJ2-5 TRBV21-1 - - CASSRPGLAGVETQYF TGTGCCAGCAGCCGGCCAGGACTAGCGGGAGTGGAGACCCAGTACTTC
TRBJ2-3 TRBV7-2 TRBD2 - CASSLGHAGGLDTQYF TGTGCCAGCAGCCTGGGTCACGCGGGAGGTTTAGATACGCAGTATTTT
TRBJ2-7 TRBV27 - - CASQAWGLAYEQYF TGTGCCAGTCAAGCCTGGGGGCTCGCCTACGAGCAGTACTTC
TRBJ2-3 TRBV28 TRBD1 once CASSFIGWIVNRDRAFDTDTQYF TGTGCCAGCAGTTTTATCGGCTGGATAGTGAATCGGGACAGAGCCTTCGACACAGATACGCAGTATTTT
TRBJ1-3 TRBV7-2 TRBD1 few CASSSRDRRSSGNTIYF TGTGCCAGCAGCTCCCGGGACAGACGAAGCTCTGGAAACACCATATATTTT